These 13 T cell receptor beta chains were sequenced from one sample in a study of breast tumors, draining lymph nodes, adjacent tissues. The lymph nodes were axillary draining lymph nodes from breast cancer patients. TCRdb analysed the multiplex PCR reads with MiXCR anew, one entry per CDR3 protein. The sample holds roughly 260,000 distinct CDR3 sequences, 30% to 35% seen once. The sequencing sample was made of axillary lymph node tissue. These receptors all come from a female donor with breast cancer. Some clones in this sample may be carry-over from other donors' samples.

This clonotype was observed at least ten times. The CDR3 nucleotides read TGTGCCAGTAGGTCGACAGGGAACAATCAGCCCCAGCATTTT. This sequence encodes CASRSTGNNQPQHF. The genes are TRBV19 and TRBJ1-5, with 7 positions matching TRBD1. The J segment lost 3 bases and the V segment lost 6 bases, leaving 5 bases of the junction unmatched. Per germline, CDR1 LNHDA and CDR2 SQIVND (reference sequence). The CDR3 contains 14 residues.

This clonotype was seen ten or more times. The rearrangement uses TRBV5-1 and TRBJ2-7; 9 bases line up with TRBD2. There are 16 residues in the CDR3. The germline gives CDR1 SGHRS, CDR2 YFSETQ. With 5 bases clipped from V and 0 bases from J, the junction kept 9 bases outside the gene matches. For the CDR3, the DNA is TGCGCCAGCAGTCTGGGCGGCGGGAGGGCCTCCTACGAGCAGTACTTC. Translating it yields CASSLGGGRASYEQYF.

This clonotype appeared many times. The chain employs TRBV20-1 and TRBJ1-4; D is unresolved. V dropped 3 bases and J dropped 5 bases, with 7 bases sitting between them. Germline lookup yields CDR1 DFQATT and CDR2 SNEGSKA (reference sequence). The CDR3 runs to 12 residues. CDR3 DNA sequence: TGCAGTGCTAGTTCTGGGAATGAAAAACTGTTTTTT. Protein product: CSASSGNEKLFF.

This clonotype came up many times. V gene TRBV9 combines with J gene TRBJ2-3; TRBD2 matches at 7 bases. The CDR3 is 15 residues long. Germline lookup yields CDR1 SGDLS and CDR2 YYNGEE. V dropped 3 bases and J dropped 0; count of bases not matched to a gene: 4. The DNA for the CDR3 is TGTGCCAGCAGCGCCGGGACTAAGAGCACAGATACGCAGTATTTT. Its translation is CASSAGTKSTDTQYF.

The genes are TRBV24-1 and TRBJ1-6; maybe TRBD1 (5 bases). The V and J ends lost 4 bases and 12 bases respectively, with 18 bases between them. Germline loops: CDR1 KGHDR, CDR2 SFDVKD. The CDR3 has 15 residues. The CDR3 loop is CATSDPTRNGQPLHF. DNA of the CDR3: TGTGCCACCAGTGACCCGACACGAAATGGACAACCCCTCCACTTT.

This clonotype turned up a few times. A much larger clone is a single base away; this may be a read error. The chain employs TRBV5-5 and TRBJ2-7; D possibly corresponds to TRBD2 (5 bases). Germline-derived CDR1 and CDR2 are SGHKS and YYEKEE (reference sequence). Trimming left V 1 base short and J 5 bases short, with 13 bases between. CDR3 length equals 14 residues. The CDR3 loop is CASSLQWARDEQYF. The CDR3 nucleotides read TGTGCCAGCAGCTTGCAGTGGGCGCGGGACGAGCAGTACTTC.

For this clonotype: This may be a read error, as it is one base from a much larger clone. The V and J genes are TRBV12-5 and TRBJ2-1; D is unclear. This CDR3 has 12 residues. CDR1 and CDR2 from the germline V gene are LGHNT and FRNRAP. CDR3 loop: CASGIPVNGQFF. The CDR3 DNA is TGTGCTAGTGGTATTCCCGTGAATGGGCAGTTCTTC.

For this clonotype: The CDR3 ends on some other residue instead of the conserved phenylalanine or tryptophan, so this is likely a read error. J is TRBJ2-1 and V is TRBV19; TRBD2 agrees at 7 bases. The germline gives CDR1 LNHDA, CDR2 SQIVND (reference sequence). The V and J ends lost 6 bases and 3 bases, in that order; junction bases with no gene match: 2. The CDR3 is 13 residues long. The CDR3 bases are TGTGCCAGTAGGGGGGGGGACTACAATGAGCAGTTCCTC. This encodes CASRGGDYNEQFL.

The V and J genes are TRBV6-6 and TRBJ2-7, with 13 positions matching TRBD2. The germline V gene has CDR1 MNHNY and CDR2 SVGAGI (reference sequence). J lost 2 bases, V lost 5 bases, and 15 bases had no gene match. This CDR3 region has 19 residues. The CDR3 is CASSRSGTSGTLRTYEQYF. DNA for the CDR3: TGTGCCAGCAGTCGCTCCGGGACTAGCGGGACTCTACGGACCTACGAGCAGTACTTC.

Ten or more counts support this clonotype. This rearrangement joins TRBV3-1 to TRBJ2-5; tentative D call: TRBD2 (5 bases). From germline, CDR1 is LGHDT and CDR2 YNNKEL (reference sequence). The V and J ends lost 5 bases and 1 base respectively, with 14 bases between them. The CDR3 has 15 residues. Here the CDR3 DNA reads TGTGCCAGCAGCGACCCCGCGAGCGGCCAAGAGACCCAGTACTTC. Its translation is CASSDPASGQETQYF.

The chain couples TRBV11-3 to TRBJ2-4; 11 bases line up with TRBD2. V lost 5 bases, J lost 6 bases, and 21 bases stayed unmatched. Germline CDR1 reads SGHNT; CDR2 reads YENEEA. The CDR3 totals 20 residues. CDR3 sequence reads: CASSELESALAGGERNIQYF. The DNA of the CDR3 is TGTGCCAGCAGCGAACTAGAAAGCGCCCTAGCGGGAGGAGAAAGAAACATTCAGTACTTC.

This clonotype showed up just a few times. The chain recombines TRBV5-4 with TRBJ1-1; D uncertain. V dropped 1 base and J dropped 5 bases, with 15 bases sitting between them. The CDR3 is 15 amino acids. Per germline, CDR1 SGHNT and CDR2 YYREEE (reference sequence). CDR3 protein: CASSLSSAVRTEAFF. The CDR3 nucleotides read TGTGCCAGCAGCTTGTCATCCGCCGTCCGAACTGAAGCTTTCTTT.

The chain recombines TRBV6-2 or TRBV6-3 with TRBJ1-5; 9 nucleotides agree with TRBD1. J gave up 1 base and V 5 bases, and 6 bases lay outside the gene matches. Per the germline V gene, CDR1 is MNHEY and CDR2 is SVGEGT. The CDR3 length is 16 residues. The CDR3 nucleotides are TGTGCCAGCAGTGCAGACAGGGGGGCAAGCAATCAGCCCCAGCATTTT. Residues: CASSADRGASNQPQHF.